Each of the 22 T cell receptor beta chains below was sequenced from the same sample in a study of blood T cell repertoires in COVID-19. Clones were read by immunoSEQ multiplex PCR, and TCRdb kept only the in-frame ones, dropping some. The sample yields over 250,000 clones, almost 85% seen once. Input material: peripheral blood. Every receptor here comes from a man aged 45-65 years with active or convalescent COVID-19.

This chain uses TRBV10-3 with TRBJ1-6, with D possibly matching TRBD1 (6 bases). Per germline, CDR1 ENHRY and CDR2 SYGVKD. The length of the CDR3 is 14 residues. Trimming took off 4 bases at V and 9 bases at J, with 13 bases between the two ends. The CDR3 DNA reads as TGTGCCATCAGTGCGGGACAACCTCTTTCACCCCTCCACTTT. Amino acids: CAISAGQPLSPLHF.

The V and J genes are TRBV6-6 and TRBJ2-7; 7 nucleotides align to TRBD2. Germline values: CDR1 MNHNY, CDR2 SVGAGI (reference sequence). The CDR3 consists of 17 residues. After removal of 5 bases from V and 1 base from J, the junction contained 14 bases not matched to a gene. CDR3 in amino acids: CASSPLNLGRGSYEQYF. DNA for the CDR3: TGTGCCAGCAGTCCTCTCAATCTCGGGCGGGGGTCCTACGAGCAGTACTTC.

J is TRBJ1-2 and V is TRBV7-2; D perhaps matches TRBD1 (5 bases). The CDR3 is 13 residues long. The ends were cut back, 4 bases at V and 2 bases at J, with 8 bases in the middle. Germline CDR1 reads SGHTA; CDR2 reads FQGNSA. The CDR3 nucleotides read TGTGCCAGCAGCTGGGACTCCAACTATGGCTACACCTTC. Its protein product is CASSWDSNYGYTF.

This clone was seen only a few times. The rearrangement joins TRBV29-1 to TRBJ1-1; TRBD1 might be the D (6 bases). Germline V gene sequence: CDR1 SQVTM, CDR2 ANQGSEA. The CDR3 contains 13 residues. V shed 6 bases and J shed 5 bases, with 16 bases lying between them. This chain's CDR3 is CSVRPGAVTEAFF. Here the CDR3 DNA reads TGCAGCGTCCGCCCAGGGGCCGTTACTGAAGCTTTCTTT. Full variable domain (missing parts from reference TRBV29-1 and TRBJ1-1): SAVISQKPSRDICQRGTSLTIQCQVDSQVTMMFWYRQQPGQSLTLIATANQGSEATYESGFVIDKFPISRPNLTFSTLTVSNMSPEDSSIYLCSVRPGAVTEAFFGQGTRLTVV.

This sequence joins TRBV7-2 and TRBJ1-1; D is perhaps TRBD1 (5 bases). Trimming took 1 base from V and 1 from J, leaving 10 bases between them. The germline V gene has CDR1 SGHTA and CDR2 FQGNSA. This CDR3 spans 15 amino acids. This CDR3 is CASSLVQGWNTEAFF. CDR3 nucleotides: TGTGCCAGCAGCTTAGTCCAGGGATGGAACACTGAAGCTTTCTTT. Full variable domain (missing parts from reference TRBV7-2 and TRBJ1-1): GAGVSQSPSNKVTEKGKDVELRCDPISGHTALYWYRQSLGQGLEFLIYFQGNSAPDKSGLPSDRFSAERTGGSVSTLTIQRTQQEDSAVYLCASSLVQGWNTEAFFGQGTRLTVV.

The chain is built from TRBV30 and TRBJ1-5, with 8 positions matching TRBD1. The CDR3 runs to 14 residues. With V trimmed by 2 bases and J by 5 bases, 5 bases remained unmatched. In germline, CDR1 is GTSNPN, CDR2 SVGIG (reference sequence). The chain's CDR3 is CAWSYAGGYQPQHF. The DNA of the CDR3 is TGTGCCTGGAGTTACGCAGGGGGCTATCAGCCCCAGCATTTT.

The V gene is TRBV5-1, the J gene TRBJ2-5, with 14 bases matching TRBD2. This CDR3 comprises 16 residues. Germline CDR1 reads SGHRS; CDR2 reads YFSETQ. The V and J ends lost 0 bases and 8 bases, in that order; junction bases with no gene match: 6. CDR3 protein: CASSLGTSGRTGTQYF. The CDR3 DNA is TGCGCCAGCAGCTTGGGGACTAGCGGGAGGACGGGAACCCAGTACTTC.

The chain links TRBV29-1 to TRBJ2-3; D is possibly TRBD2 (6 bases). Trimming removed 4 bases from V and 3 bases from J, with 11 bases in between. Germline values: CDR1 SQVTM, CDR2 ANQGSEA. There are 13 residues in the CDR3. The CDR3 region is CSVGGGETDTQYF. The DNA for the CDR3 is TGCAGCGTTGGGGGAGGAGAGACAGATACGCAGTATTTT.

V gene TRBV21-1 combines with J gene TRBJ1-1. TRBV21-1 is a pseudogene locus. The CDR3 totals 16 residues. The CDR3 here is CASSGGGRAPCTEAFF. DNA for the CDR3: TGTGCCAGCAGTGGAGGGGGGAGGGCCCCTTGTACTGAAGCTTTCTTT.

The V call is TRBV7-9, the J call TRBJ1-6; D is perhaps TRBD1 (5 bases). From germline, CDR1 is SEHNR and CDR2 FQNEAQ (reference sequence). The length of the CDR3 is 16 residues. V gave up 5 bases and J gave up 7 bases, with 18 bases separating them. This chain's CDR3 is CASSLRSGVENSPLHF. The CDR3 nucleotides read TGTGCCAGCAGCCTTCGTTCGGGGGTGGAAAATTCACCCCTCCACTTT.

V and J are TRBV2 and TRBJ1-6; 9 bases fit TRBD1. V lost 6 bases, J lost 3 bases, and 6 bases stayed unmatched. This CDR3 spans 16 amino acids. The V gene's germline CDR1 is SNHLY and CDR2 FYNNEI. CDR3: CASREGQGLYNSPLHF. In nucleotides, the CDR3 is TGTGCCAGCAGGGAGGGACAGGGCCTCTATAATTCACCCCTCCACTTT.

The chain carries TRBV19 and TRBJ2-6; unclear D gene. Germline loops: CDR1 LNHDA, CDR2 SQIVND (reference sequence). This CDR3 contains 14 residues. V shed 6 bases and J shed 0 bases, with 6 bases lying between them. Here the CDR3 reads CASRQYSGANVLTF. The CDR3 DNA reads TGTGCCAGTAGACAATACTCTGGGGCCAACGTCCTGACTTTC.

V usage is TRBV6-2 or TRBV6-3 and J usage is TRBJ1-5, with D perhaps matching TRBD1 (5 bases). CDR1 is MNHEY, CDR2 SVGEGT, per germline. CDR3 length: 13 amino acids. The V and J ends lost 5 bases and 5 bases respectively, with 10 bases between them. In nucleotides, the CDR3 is TGTGCCAGCAGTGCGGGGCCTTATCAGCCCCAGCATTTT. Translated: CASSAGPYQPQHF.

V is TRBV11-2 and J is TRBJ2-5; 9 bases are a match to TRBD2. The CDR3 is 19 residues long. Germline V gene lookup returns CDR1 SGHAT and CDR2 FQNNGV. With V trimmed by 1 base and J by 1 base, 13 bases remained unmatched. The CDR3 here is CASSLVGGISGRGQETQYF. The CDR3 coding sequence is TGTGCCAGCAGCTTAGTCGGTGGTATTAGCGGGAGAGGCCAAGAGACCCAGTACTTC. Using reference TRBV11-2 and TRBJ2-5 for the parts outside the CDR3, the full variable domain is EAGVAQSPRYKIIEKRQSVAFWCNPISGHATLYWYQQILGQGPKLLIQFQNNGVVDDSQLPKDRFSAERLKGVDSTLKIQPAKLEDSAVYLCASSLVGGISGRGQETQYFGPGTRLLVL.

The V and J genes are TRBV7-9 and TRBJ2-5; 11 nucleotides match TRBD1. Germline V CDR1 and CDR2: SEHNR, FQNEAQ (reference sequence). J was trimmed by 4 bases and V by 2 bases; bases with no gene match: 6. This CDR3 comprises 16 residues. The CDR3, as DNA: TGTGCCAGCAGCTTAAAACGGACAGGGGGCGCAGAGACCCAGTACTTC. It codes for CASSLKRTGGAETQYF.

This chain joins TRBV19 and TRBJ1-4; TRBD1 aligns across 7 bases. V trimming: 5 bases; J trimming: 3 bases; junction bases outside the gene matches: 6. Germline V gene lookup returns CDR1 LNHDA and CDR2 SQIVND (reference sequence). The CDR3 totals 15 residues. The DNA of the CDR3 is TGTGCCAGTAGTCCGGGGACAGTACCTAATGAAAAACTGTTTTTT. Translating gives CASSPGTVPNEKLFF.

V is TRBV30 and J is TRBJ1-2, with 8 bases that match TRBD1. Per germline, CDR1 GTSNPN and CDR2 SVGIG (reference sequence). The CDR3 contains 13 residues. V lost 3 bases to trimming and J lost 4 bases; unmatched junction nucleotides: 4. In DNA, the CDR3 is TGTGCCTGGAGACCGGGACAGGCCTATGGCTACACCTTC. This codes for CAWRPGQAYGYTF.

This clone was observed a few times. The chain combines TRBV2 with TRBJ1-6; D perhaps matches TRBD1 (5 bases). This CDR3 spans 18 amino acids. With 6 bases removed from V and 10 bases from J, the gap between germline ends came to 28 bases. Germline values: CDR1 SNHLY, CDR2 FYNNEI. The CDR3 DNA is TGTGCCAGCAGAAGGGACTGGTCCCCCCAAACGGGCAGGTCACCCCTCCACTTT. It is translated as CASRRDWSPQTGRSPLHF.

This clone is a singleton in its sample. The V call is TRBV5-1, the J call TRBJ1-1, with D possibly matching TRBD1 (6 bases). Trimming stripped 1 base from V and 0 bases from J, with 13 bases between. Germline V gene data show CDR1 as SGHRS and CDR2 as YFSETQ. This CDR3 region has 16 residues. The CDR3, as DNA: TGCGCCAGCAGCTTGCTCTCTACAGGGTTGAACACTGAAGCTTTCTTT. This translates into CASSLLSTGLNTEAFF.

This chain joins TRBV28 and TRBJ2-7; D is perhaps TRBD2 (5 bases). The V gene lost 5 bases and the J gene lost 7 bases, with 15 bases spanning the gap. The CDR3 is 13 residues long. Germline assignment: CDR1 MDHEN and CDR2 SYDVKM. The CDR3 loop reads CASSNLATGEQYF. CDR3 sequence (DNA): TGTGCCAGCAGTAATCTCGCGACGGGGGAGCAGTACTTC.

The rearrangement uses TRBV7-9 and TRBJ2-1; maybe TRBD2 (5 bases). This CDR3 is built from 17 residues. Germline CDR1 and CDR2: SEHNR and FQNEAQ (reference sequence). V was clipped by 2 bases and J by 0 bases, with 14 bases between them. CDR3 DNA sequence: TGTGCCAGCAGCTTATACGAGGGCAGGAACTCCTACAATGAGCAGTTCTTC. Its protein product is CASSLYEGRNSYNEQFF.

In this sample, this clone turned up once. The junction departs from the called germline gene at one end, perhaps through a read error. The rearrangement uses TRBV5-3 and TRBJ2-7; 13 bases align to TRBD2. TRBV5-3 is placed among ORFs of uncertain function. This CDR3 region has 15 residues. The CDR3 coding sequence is TGTGTCAGAAGCTTGGGACTAGCGGGACTTTACAGGCAGTACTTC. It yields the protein CVRSLGLAGLYRQYF.